This T cell receptor beta chain came from a study of molecular identifiers for immune sequencing clone quantification. Study conclusions and caveats: More than 97% of effector molecules, versus under 1% of naive-cell molecules, belonged to clones above 20 RNA copies.

Naive CD8 T cell sorting was performed on the CD8+CD4-CCR7+CD45RA+ phenotype. On this clonotype: Its cognate antigen is unknown.

This CDR3 is built from 13 residues. Germline V gene data show CDR1 as DFQATT and CDR2 as SNEGSKA (reference sequence). V was shortened by 0 bases and J by 4 bases, with 9 bases between the two germline ends. TCRdb fed the PCR reads into MiXCR, producing one record per CDR3 protein. The sample has approximately 500,000 distinct CDR3 sequences; over 20% are singletons. Input material: naive CD8+ T cells from blood, with Jurkat cell RNA spiked in. Subset indicated: FACS-sorted CD8+CD4-CCR7+CD45RA+ naive T cells. V usage is TRBV20-1 and J usage is TRBJ1-1; maybe TRBD1 (6 bases). This TCR derives from a human donor in good health. Some libraries in this study had Jurkat cell RNA spiked in. The CDR3: CSARDTGSTEAFF. The CDR3 nucleotides are TGCAGTGCTAGAGATACAGGGAGCACTGAAGCTTTCTTT.